This passage covers 16 T cell receptor beta chains from one sample sequenced in a study of blood T cell repertoires in COVID-19. Clones were sequenced by immunoSEQ multiplex PCR, and TCRdb holds only the in-frame ones, with some missing. The table lists 110,000 to 150,000 clones, roughly 89% of them singletons, with around 2.9% in the top ten. The sequenced material came from peripheral blood. The receptors stem from a man aged 55 to 70 with active or convalescent COVID-19.

In nucleotides, the CDR3 is TGTGCCAGCAGCCGAGGAACAACTAATGAAAAACTGTTTTTT. As protein: CASSRGTTNEKLFF. The chain joins TRBV2 to TRBJ1-4; the D is unclear. Germline CDR1 is SNHLY and CDR2 is FYNNEI. The CDR3 is 14 amino acids. Trimming stripped 6 bases from V and 0 bases from J, with 8 bases between.

The V and J genes are TRBV29-1 and TRBJ1-3; tentative D call: TRBD1 (6 bases). V gave up 6 bases and J gave up 6 bases, with 12 bases separating them. The germline V gene has CDR1 SQVTM and CDR2 ANQGSEA. The CDR3 is 12 amino acids. This CDR3 is CSVTGSPNTIYF. Written as DNA, the CDR3 is TGCAGCGTAACAGGGTCCCCAAACACCATATATTTT. Full variable domain (outside the CDR3, taken from reference TRBV29-1 and TRBJ1-3): SAVISQKPSRDICQRGTSLTIQCQVDSQVTMMFWYRQQPGQSLTLIATANQGSEATYESGFVIDKFPISRPNLTFSTLTVSNMSPEDSSIYLCSVTGSPNTIYFGEGSWLTVV.

This rearrangement joins TRBV21-1 to TRBJ2-3; TRBD1, as called in the table, went unchecked against the DNA. TRBV21-1 is described as a pseudogene. This CDR3 spans 14 amino acids. CDR3: CASSPRGSTDTQYF. CDR3 in DNA: TGTGCCAGCAGCCCAAGGGGTAGCACAGATACGCAGTATTTT.

V usage is TRBV27 and J usage is TRBJ2-4; the D gene is possibly TRBD1 (6 bases). The CDR3 runs 13 residues. Trimming took off 4 bases at V and 9 bases at J, with 13 bases between the two ends. Per the germline V gene, CDR1 is MNHEY and CDR2 is SMNVEV (reference sequence). The CDR3 DNA follows: TGTGCCAGCAGTTCCAGGCCCAGGGGCATTCAGTACTTC. As protein: CASSSRPRGIQYF.

This clone showed up just once. The V call is TRBV11-2, the J call TRBJ2-1, with unresolved D. CDR3 length: 11 residues. Germline CDR1 SGHAT, CDR2 FQNNGV. Trimming took off 2 bases at V and 12 bases at J, with 8 bases between the two ends. CDR3 region: CASSLLQVQFF. CDR3 nucleotide sequence: TGTGCCAGCAGCTTATTGCAGGTGCAGTTCTTC.

The rearrangement uses TRBV5-4 and TRBJ2-7; 11 bases fit TRBD2. The CDR3 contains 15 residues. V was clipped by 5 bases and J by 5 bases; unmatched bases: 9. CDR1 is SGHNT, CDR2 YYREEE, per germline (reference sequence). In nucleotides, the CDR3 is TGTGCCAGCAGGACTAGCGGGGAGTCTAGAAACGAGCAGTACTTC. Translating gives CASRTSGESRNEQYF.

This clone came up a few times. The chain carries TRBV5-1 and TRBJ1-1; perhaps TRBD1 as D (5 bases). The CDR3 has 14 amino acids. V gave up 0 bases and J gave up 7 bases, with 13 bases separating them. The V gene's germline CDR1 is SGHRS and CDR2 YFSETQ. This CDR3 is CASSLAARGSEAFF. The DNA of the CDR3 is TGCGCCAGCAGCTTGGCGGCAAGGGGAAGTGAAGCTTTCTTT.

CDR3 residues: CASTPAGEGNEKLFF. CDR3 nucleotides: TGTGCCAGCACCCCTGCCGGGGAGGGGAATGAAAAACTGTTTTTT. J is TRBJ1-4 and V is TRBV6-5; a possible D gene is TRBD1 (5 bases). Per the germline V gene, CDR1 is MNHEY and CDR2 is SVGAGI. Trimming took 7 bases from V and 5 from J, leaving 17 bases between them. CDR3 length: 15 residues.

The V gene is TRBV28, the J gene TRBJ2-3, with 14 bases aligning to TRBD2. The CDR3 covers 18 residues. V dropped 5 bases and J dropped 5; count of bases not matched to a gene: 12. Germline CDR1 reads MDHEN; CDR2 reads SYDVKM. CDR3 protein: CASSPYRLAGGPGDTQYF. The CDR3 coding sequence is TGTGCCAGCAGTCCCTATCGACTAGCGGGGGGGCCTGGAGATACGCAGTATTTT.

This clone was found once. The chain uses TRBV19 and TRBJ2-7; 10 bases match TRBD2. The CDR3 length is 16 residues. Germline assignment: CDR1 LNHDA and CDR2 SQIVND (reference sequence). The trim removed 3 bases at V and 3 bases at J, leaving 8 bases unmatched. The CDR3 is CASSMGWTSGLYEQYF. CDR3 DNA: TGTGCCAGTAGTATGGGTTGGACTAGCGGACTCTACGAGCAGTACTTC.

V is TRBV4-2 and J is TRBJ1-2; 9 nucleotides line up with TRBD1. The CDR3 spans 14 residues. Germline assignment: CDR1 LGHNA and CDR2 YNFKEQ. J lost 8 bases, V lost 4 bases, and 8 bases had no gene match. CDR3 DNA: TGTGCCAGCAGCCCGGACAGGGGCGCGGTGGGCTACACCTTC. Protein product: CASSPDRGAVGYTF.

The V and J genes are TRBV28 and TRBJ2-7; TRBD1 agrees at 8 bases. The germline V gene encodes CDR1 MDHEN and CDR2 SYDVKM. CDR3 length: 12 amino acids. J lost 4 bases, V lost 7 bases, and 3 bases had no gene match. In nucleotides, the CDR3 is TGTGCCAGCATGGACAGGGCTTACGAGCAGTACTTC. This gives the protein CASMDRAYEQYF.

On this clone: One base away lies a much larger clone, so this may be a sequencing read error. The chain joins TRBV2 to TRBJ2-5; D remains unclear. CDR3 length: 12 residues. Germline CDR1 SNHLY, CDR2 FYNNEI. The V end lost 2 bases, the J end lost 2 bases, and 3 bases lay between the germline ends. This CDR3 is CASSELQETQYF. Here the CDR3 DNA reads TGTGCCAGCAGTGAACTTCAAGAGACCCAGTACTTC. Full variable domain (rest looked up from reference TRBV2 and TRBJ2-5): EPEVTQTPSHQVTQMGQEVILRCVPISNHLYFYWYRQILGQKVEFLVSFYNNEISEKSEIFDDQFSVERPDGSNFTLKIRSTKLEDSAMYFCASSELQETQYFGPGTRLLVL.

This clone was counted only a few times. The CDR3 DNA sequence: TGCAGCGTTGGACAGGGGGGCGATACGCAGTATTTT. It codes for CSVGQGGDTQYF. The genes are TRBV29-1 and TRBJ2-3; 9 nucleotides line up with TRBD1. CDR1 SQVTM and CDR2 ANQGSEA come from the germline V gene. The CDR3 has 12 amino acids. J lost 6 bases, V lost 4 bases, and 2 bases had no gene match.

V is TRBV5-1 and J is TRBJ2-1; 9 bases line up with TRBD2. CDR3 length equals 15 residues. The germline V gene encodes CDR1 SGHRS and CDR2 YFSETQ. The V gene end was trimmed by 3 bases and the J gene end by 9 bases; junction bases not matched to a gene: 10. The CDR3 here is CASSWRGGRSSEQFF. The CDR3 DNA follows: TGCGCCAGCAGCTGGCGGGGGGGCAGGTCGAGTGAGCAGTTCTTC. The full variable domain, completed using reference TRBV5-1 and TRBJ2-1, is KAGVTQTPRYLIKTRGQQVTLSCSPISGHRSVSWYQQTPGQGLQFLFEYFSETQRNKGNFPGRFSGRQFSNSRSEMNVSTLELGDSALYLCASSWRGGRSSEQFFGPGTRLTVL.

The V call is TRBV27, the J call TRBJ2-7; the match to TRBD1 covers 11 bases. The J segment lost 3 bases and the V segment lost 5 bases, leaving 3 bases of the junction unmatched. Germline V lookup: CDR1 MNHEY, CDR2 SMNVEV (reference sequence). This CDR3 has 14 amino acids. For the CDR3, the DNA is TGTGCCAGCAGTCGGACAGGGGGCGTCTACGAGCAGTACTTC. Its protein is CASSRTGGVYEQYF.